This is a list of T cell receptor beta chains from one sample in a study of shared clonotypes between healthy human individuals. Only in-frame clones appear in the TCRdb table, and some are missing; sequencing was by immunoSEQ multiplex PCR. The sample includes roughly 2.6 million clones, roughly 92% of them seen just once. Input material: naive CD4+ T cells sorted from blood. These receptors came from a young man in good health. Each CDR3 is given with its conserved first and last residue.

v_call cdr3_aa
TRBV5-4 CASSPGADGELFF
TRBV6-1 CASRASGRAPDTQYF
TRBV9 CASSVSGIEQFF
TRBV7-2 CASSLLGMINNEQFF
TRBV2 CASNAQQLANYGYTF
TRBV14 CASSPGLVAGRAGELFF
TRBV4-1 CASSQDSGGAYNEQFF
TRBV9 CASSAQRGVTPYNSPLHF
TRBV18 CASSRDRMGYTF
TRBV12-5 CASGLVRTSGRVGELFF
TRBV25-1 CASVNNNYNEQFF
TRBV20-1 CSARAQYEQYF
TRBV5-6 CASSLIDRANTGELFF
TRBV7-7 CASSFSPGQGNSGELFF
TRBV10-3 CAISGGLAGGQNIQYF
TRBV4-2 CASSQGDPYEQYF
TRBV5-1 CASSPLAGVGSGELFF
TRBV5-4 CASSLTRDSYGYTF
TRBV30 CAWSVRRGANNEQFF
TRBV11-2 CASGMGSAETQYF
TRBV14 CASSGLEGAPYNEQFF
TRBV5-1 CASSIDRGPYTEAFF
TRBV4-3 CASSQAAESYEQYF
TRBV2 CASSGGAVINEKLFF
TRBV5-4 CASSVGQDTSYEQYF
TRBV6-1 CASSESPTIAHEQFF
TRBV7-6 CASSLIRVCCNQPQHF
TRBV6-5 CASSRTGSYEQYF
TRBV7-9 CATTSTGNTEAFF
TRBV11-2 CASSSLAGQGYEQYF
TRBV10-2 CVSRVTGSSYGYTF
TRBV7-8 CASSPREGLGYTF
TRBV4-1 CASSPLAGGPSEQYF
TRBV19 CASSIEGGARDTQYF
TRBV5-4 CASLSGGARDTQYF
TRBV5-1 CASSLGLAGVSYEQYF
TRBV10-2 CASSESWTVNQPQHF
TRBV10-3 CAIRSGTGPYNEQFF
TRBV19 CASSIGHNTEAFF
TRBV25-1 CASSGDSPDTQYF
TRBV7-3 CASSFGGTNEQYF
TRBV4-1 CASSHGIAGTNTEAFF
TRBV10-3 CAIGEGGETQYF
TRBV20-1 CSASEGGEQYF
TRBV19 CASQLAGAGTDTQYF
TRBV21-1 CASSRGPVAISPSNQPQHF